Below, one T cell receptor (beta chain) is given with its context. This sample is drawn from a study of blood T cell repertoires in COVID-19. Study at large: The origin of the acute and convalescent COVID-19 samples was the United States, Italy and Spain.

In the original analysis: Amplified reference gene primers provided the basis for estimating nucleated cell counts. The method was immunoSEQ multiplex PCR; TCRdb's version includes in-frame clones alone and lacks a portion of them. V, J and clone size are those of that table, while D and trimming were read from the DNA. The sample lists 55,000 to 85,000 clones; more than 75% were seen once. The germline V and J ends were trimmed by 5 bases and 3 bases, with 17 bases remaining between them. From germline, CDR1 is MDHEN and CDR2 SYDVKM. This CDR3 has 15 amino acids. The chain carries TRBV28 and TRBJ2-7, with D possibly being TRBD1 (6 bases). The sequencing sample was made of peripheral blood. The sequence was collected from a woman under 30 with acute or convalescent COVID-19. CDR3 loop: CASSPDGTGSYEQYF. CDR3 in DNA: TGTGCCAGCAGTCCTGACGGTACAGGGAGCTACGAGCAGTACTTC.